A single sample gave rise to the 7 T cell receptor beta chains below, sequenced in a study of T-cell memory formation after mild COVID-19. TCRdb reanalysed the 5' RACE reads using MiXCR and keeps one entry per CDR3 protein. The sample has approximately 150,000 distinct CDR3 sequences, 14% seen once; the top ten hold 11% to 15%. Sample: PBMCs or a T cell subset sorted from them (not recorded which). The source is an adult woman who had mild COVID-19 (a few samples of this study predate the infection). Cell type and time point are not known.

The chain is built from TRBV7-6 and TRBJ2-7; TRBD1 aligns across 7 bases. The CDR3 runs to 16 residues. Per germline, CDR1 SGHVS and CDR2 FNYEAQ. V shed 5 bases and J 4 bases; nucleotides not matched to a gene: 14. The CDR3 reads CASSPRDRQGTYEQYF. For the CDR3, the DNA is TGTGCCAGCAGCCCGAGGGATCGACAGGGTACGTACGAGCAGTACTTC.

This rearrangement joins TRBV7-2 to TRBJ2-7; 7 positions agree with TRBD2. V was clipped by 0 bases and J by 7 bases; unmatched bases: 6. The germline V gene encodes CDR1 SGHTA and CDR2 FQGNSA. This CDR3 contains 14 residues. Here the CDR3 reads CASSLAGGPFEQYF. The CDR3 nucleotides are TGTGCCAGCAGCTTAGCGGGAGGGCCGTTTGAGCAGTACTTC.

This chain uses TRBV12-3 or TRBV12-4 with TRBJ2-3, with 9 bases identical to TRBD1. The CDR3 consists of 17 residues. V shed 5 bases and J 3 bases; nucleotides not matched to a gene: 12. CDR3 nucleotides: TGTGCCAGCAGTGGATCCTTAGCCGGGACAGGGACAGATACGCAGTATTTT. This encodes CASSGSLAGTGTDTQYF.

This sequence joins TRBV4-1 and TRBJ2-7, with D perhaps matching TRBD1 (6 bases). This CDR3 has 17 residues. Germline-derived CDR1 and CDR2 are MGHRA and YSYEKL. V was shortened by 0 bases and J by 0 bases, with 15 bases between the two germline ends. CDR3 DNA sequence: TGCGCCAGCAGCCAAGATTTGGCAGGGACATTCTCCTACGAGCAGTACTTC. It yields the protein CASSQDLAGTFSYEQYF.

V gene TRBV30 combines with J gene TRBJ2-2; 9 nucleotides match TRBD2. CDR3 length: 17 residues. Losses at the gene ends were 0 bases for V and 6 bases for J; bases not matched to a gene: 11. Germline V CDR1 and CDR2: GTSNPN, SVGIG (reference sequence). CDR3 sequence: CAWSVLLSGRGAGELFF. DNA of the CDR3: TGTGCCTGGAGTGTCCTTCTTAGCGGGAGAGGGGCCGGGGAGCTGTTTTTT.

This clonotype was seen a handful of times. V gene TRBV5-5 combines with J gene TRBJ2-2, with TRBD2 matching over 10 bases. The germline gives CDR1 SGHKS, CDR2 YYEKEE (reference sequence). With 1 base clipped from V and 5 bases from J, the junction kept 8 bases outside the gene matches. The CDR3 loop spans 17 amino acids. The CDR3 DNA is TGTGCCAGCAGCTTGTCTAGCGGGGGCCCCGGGACCGGGGAGCTGTTTTTT. It encodes CASSLSSGGPGTGELFF.

This clonotype was counted only a few times. The CDR3: CASSLGRQGFTGELFF. DNA of the CDR3: TGTGCCAGCAGTTTAGGCCGGCAGGGATTCACCGGGGAGCTGTTTTTT. The chain uses TRBV12-3 or TRBV12-4 and TRBJ2-2; TRBD1 is a possible D gene (5 bases). This CDR3 spans 16 amino acids. Deletions cut 1 base from V and 4 bases from J, with 13 bases between.